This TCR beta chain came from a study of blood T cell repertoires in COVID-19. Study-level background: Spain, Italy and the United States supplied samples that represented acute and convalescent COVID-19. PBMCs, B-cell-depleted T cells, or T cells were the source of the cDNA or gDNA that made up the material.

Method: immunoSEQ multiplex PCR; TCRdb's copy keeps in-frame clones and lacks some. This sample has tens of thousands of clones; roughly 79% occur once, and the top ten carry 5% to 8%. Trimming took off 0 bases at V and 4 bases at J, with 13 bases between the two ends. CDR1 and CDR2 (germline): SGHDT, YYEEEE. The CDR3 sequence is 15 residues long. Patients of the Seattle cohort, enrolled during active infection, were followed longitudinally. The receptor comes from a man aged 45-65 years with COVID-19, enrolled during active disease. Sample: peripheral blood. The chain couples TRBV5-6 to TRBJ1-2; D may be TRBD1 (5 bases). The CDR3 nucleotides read TGTGCCAGCAGCTTGGGAGCGGGGGATTTCTATGGCTACACCTTC. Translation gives CASSLGAGDFYGYTF.